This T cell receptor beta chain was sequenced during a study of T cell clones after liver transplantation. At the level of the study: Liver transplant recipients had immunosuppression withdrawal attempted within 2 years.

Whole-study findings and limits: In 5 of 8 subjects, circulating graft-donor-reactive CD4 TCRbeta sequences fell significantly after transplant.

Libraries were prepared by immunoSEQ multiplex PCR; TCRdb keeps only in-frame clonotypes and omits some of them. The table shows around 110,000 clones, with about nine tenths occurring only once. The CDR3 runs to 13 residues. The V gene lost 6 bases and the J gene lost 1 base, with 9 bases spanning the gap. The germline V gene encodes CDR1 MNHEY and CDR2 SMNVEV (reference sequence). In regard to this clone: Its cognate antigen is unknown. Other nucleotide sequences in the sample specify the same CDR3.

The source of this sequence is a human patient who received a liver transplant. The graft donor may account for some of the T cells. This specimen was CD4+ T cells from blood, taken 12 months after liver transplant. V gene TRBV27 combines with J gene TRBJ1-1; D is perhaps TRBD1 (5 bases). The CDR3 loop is CASSFTGNTEAFF. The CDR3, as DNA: TGTGCCAGCAGCTTCACAGGGAACACTGAAGCTTTCTTT.